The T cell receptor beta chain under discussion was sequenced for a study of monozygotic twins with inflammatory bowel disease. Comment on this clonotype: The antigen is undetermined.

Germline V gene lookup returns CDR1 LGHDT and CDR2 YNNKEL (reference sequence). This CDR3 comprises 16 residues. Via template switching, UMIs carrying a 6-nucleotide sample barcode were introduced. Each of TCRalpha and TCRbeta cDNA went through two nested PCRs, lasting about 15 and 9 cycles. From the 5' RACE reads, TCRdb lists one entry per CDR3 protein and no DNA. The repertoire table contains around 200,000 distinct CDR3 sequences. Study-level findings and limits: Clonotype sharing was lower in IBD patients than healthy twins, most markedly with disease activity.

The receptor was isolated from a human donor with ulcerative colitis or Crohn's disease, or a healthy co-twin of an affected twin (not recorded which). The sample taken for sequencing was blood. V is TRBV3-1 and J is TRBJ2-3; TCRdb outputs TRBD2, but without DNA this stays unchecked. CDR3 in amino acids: CASSQTKRVSTDTQYF.